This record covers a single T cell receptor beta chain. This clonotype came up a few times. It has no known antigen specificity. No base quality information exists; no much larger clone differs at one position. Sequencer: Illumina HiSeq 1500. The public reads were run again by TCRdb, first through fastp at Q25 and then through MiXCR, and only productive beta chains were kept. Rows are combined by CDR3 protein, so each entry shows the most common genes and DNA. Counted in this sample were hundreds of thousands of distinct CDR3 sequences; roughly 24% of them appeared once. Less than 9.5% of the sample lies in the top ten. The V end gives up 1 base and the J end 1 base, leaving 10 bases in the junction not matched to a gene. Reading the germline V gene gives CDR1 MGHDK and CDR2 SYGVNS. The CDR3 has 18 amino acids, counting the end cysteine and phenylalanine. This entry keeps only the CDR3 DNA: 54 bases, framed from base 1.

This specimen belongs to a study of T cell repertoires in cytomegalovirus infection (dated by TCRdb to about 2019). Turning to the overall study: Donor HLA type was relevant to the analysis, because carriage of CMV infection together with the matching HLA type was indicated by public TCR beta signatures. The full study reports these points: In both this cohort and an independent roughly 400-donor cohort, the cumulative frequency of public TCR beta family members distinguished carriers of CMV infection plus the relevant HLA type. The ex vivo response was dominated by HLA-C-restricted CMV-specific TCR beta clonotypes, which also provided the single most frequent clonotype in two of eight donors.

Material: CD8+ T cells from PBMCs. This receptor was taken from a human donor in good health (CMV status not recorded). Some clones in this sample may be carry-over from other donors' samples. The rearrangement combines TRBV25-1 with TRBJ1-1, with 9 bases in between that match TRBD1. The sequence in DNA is TGTGCCAGCAGTGAATTGTTTTGGACAGGGGCTACGAACACTGAAGCTTTCTTT. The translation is CASSELFWTGATNTEAFF.